Following are 27 T cell receptor beta chains from one sample sequenced in a study of blood T cell repertoires in COVID-19. Some clones are missing from TCRdb's copy, which holds only in-frame ones; the method was immunoSEQ multiplex PCR. The sample carries under 300,000 clones, around 83% recorded once. Sequencing was performed on peripheral blood. The receptor set was obtained from a woman at least 80 years old with acute or convalescent COVID-19.

This rearrangement joins TRBV12-3 or TRBV12-4 to TRBJ1-1, with D uncertain. The CDR3 extends over 13 amino acids. The germline V and J ends were trimmed by 7 bases and 1 base, with 10 bases remaining between them. The CDR3 is CASKLDTNTEAFF. The CDR3 DNA follows: TGTGCCAGCAAGTTAGACACGAACACTGAAGCTTTCTTT.

The genes are TRBV6-2 or TRBV6-3 and TRBJ2-1, with D tentatively TRBD2 (6 bases). From germline, CDR1 is MNHEY and CDR2 SVGEGT. Trimming took 6 bases from V and 3 from J, leaving 15 bases between them. CDR3 length: 15 residues. The CDR3 is CASSKGLKLYNEQFF. The CDR3 DNA reads as TGTGCCAGCAGCAAGGGACTGAAGCTCTACAATGAGCAGTTCTTC.

The chain employs TRBV4-1 and TRBJ2-5; the D gene is possibly TRBD2 (7 bases). CDR1 MGHRA and CDR2 YSYEKL come from the germline V gene. The CDR3 totals 16 residues. V dropped 0 bases and J dropped 2 bases, with 13 bases sitting between them. This CDR3 reads CASSQEGGGHQETQYF. CDR3 bases: TGCGCCAGCAGCCAAGAGGGGGGGGGCCATCAAGAGACCCAGTACTTC.

This clone was recorded a few times. The rearrangement joins TRBV7-3 to TRBJ1-1; D not resolved. Trimming took off 2 bases at V and 4 bases at J, with 8 bases between the two ends. CDR1 is SGHTA, CDR2 FQGTGA, per germline. The CDR3 sequence is 13 residues long. CDR3 residues: CASSLGESTEAFF. DNA of the CDR3: TGTGCCAGCAGCTTAGGGGAGAGCACTGAAGCTTTCTTT.

The chain couples TRBV30 to TRBJ1-2; possibly TRBD1 for D (5 bases). Per the germline V gene, CDR1 is GTSNPN and CDR2 is SVGIG (reference sequence). This CDR3 is 13 amino acids long. Trimming left V 1 base short and J 5 bases short, with 11 bases between. CDR3 DNA sequence: TGTGCCTGGAGTGCAGGCAGGGAATATGGCTACACCTTC. Protein: CAWSAGREYGYTF.

The chain combines TRBV7-3 with TRBJ1-5, with D maybe TRBD1 (6 bases). Trimming cost V 4 bases and J 3 bases, with 19 bases left between them. The CDR3 length is 17 residues. Germline CDR1 is SGHTA and CDR2 is FQGTGA. The CDR3 spells CASSSLPTRDTNQPQHF. The CDR3 DNA follows: TGTGCCAGCAGCTCTCTCCCCACCCGGGACACCAATCAGCCCCAGCATTTT.

In this sample, this clone turned up once. This chain uses TRBV19 with TRBJ2-1; tentative D call: TRBD1 (5 bases). This CDR3 is built from 14 residues. The V end was cut by 2 bases, the J end by 5 bases, with 10 bases between. In germline, CDR1 is LNHDA, CDR2 SQIVND (reference sequence). This chain's CDR3 is CASSIRLGDNEQFF. CDR3 DNA: TGTGCCAGTAGTATACGTTTAGGGGACAATGAGCAGTTCTTC.

CDR3 DNA sequence: TGTGCCTCGGTTGACAGGGGATTCACAGATACGCAGTATTTT. This sequence encodes CASVDRGFTDTQYF. J is TRBJ2-3 and V is TRBV10-3, with TRBD1 identical over 8 bases. This CDR3 contains 14 residues. The V and J ends lost 11 bases and 2 bases, in that order; junction bases with no gene match: 9. Germline lookup yields CDR1 ENHRY and CDR2 SYGVKD.

This clone occurred once. The V call is TRBV5-4, the J call TRBJ1-6; 8 bases align to TRBD1. The junction had 7 bases not matched to a gene; V was cut back by 4 bases and J by 7 bases. CDR1 is SGHNT, CDR2 YYREEE, per germline (reference sequence). CDR3 length: 15 amino acids. CDR3 bases: TGTGCCAGCAGCCCGGGGACAGGCGGAAATTCACCCCTCCACTTT. Amino acid sequence: CASSPGTGGNSPLHF.

As DNA, the CDR3 is TGCGCCAGCAGTGATGATAAGGGACTCAGGACTGAAGCTTTCTTT. It encodes CASSDDKGLRTEAFF. The rearrangement uses TRBV10-1 and TRBJ1-1; D is perhaps TRBD1 (5 bases). V dropped 3 bases and J dropped 5 bases, with 16 bases sitting between them. Looked up from germline, CDR1 is WNHNN and CDR2 is SYGVQD (reference sequence). This CDR3 comprises 15 residues.

The V and J genes are TRBV7-3 and TRBJ1-6; D perhaps matches TRBD1 (5 bases). Germline values: CDR1 SGHTA, CDR2 FQGTGA. The CDR3 spans 18 residues. V dropped 5 bases and J dropped 0 bases, with 17 bases sitting between them. The CDR3: CASSQGRRGYSYNSPLHF. CDR3 nucleotide sequence: TGTGCCAGCAGCCAGGGTAGAAGGGGCTACTCCTATAATTCACCCCTCCACTTT.

The chain has TRBV3-1 (or the pseudogene TRBV3-2) and TRBJ2-1; D not resolved. Deletions cut 4 bases from V and 1 base from J, with 11 bases between. The CDR3 covers 15 residues. The germline gives CDR1 LGHDT, CDR2 YNNKEL (reference sequence). CDR3 amino acids: CASSLPGWSYNEQFF. CDR3 nucleotide sequence: TGTGCCAGCAGCCTGCCCGGGTGGTCCTACAATGAGCAGTTCTTC.

The chain combines TRBV6-1 with TRBJ1-2; D is uncertain. The V and J ends lost 1 base and 5 bases respectively, with 11 bases between them. The V gene's germline CDR1 is MNHNS and CDR2 SASEGT. The CDR3 totals 14 residues. The CDR3 DNA sequence: TGTGCCAGCAGTGAAGGGGCATCGTGGTATGGCTACACCTTC. Residues: CASSEGASWYGYTF.

V and J are TRBV19 and TRBJ2-4, with D maybe TRBD1 (6 bases). This CDR3 is built from 16 residues. The germline gives CDR1 LNHDA, CDR2 SQIVND (reference sequence). Trimming removed 5 bases at V and 0 bases at J, with 14 bases between. CDR3 residues: CASSPTSQGAKNIQYF. CDR3 coding DNA: TGTGCCAGTAGTCCGACATCACAGGGAGCCAAAAACATTCAGTACTTC.

The rearrangement links TRBV19 to TRBJ2-2, with 8 nucleotides matching TRBD2. This CDR3 is built from 16 residues. The germline gives CDR1 LNHDA, CDR2 SQIVND (reference sequence). V lost 3 bases to trimming and J lost 4 bases; unmatched junction nucleotides: 7. The CDR3 DNA is TGTGCCAGTAGTATGTACCGGGGGGGCCCCACCGGGGAGCTGTTTTTT. Amino acids: CASSMYRGGPTGELFF.

Details on this clone: Germline and junction disagree at one end, which may indicate a read error. The V gene is TRBV7-7, the J gene TRBJ2-5, with 11 bases aligning to TRBD2. Germline assignment: CDR1 SSHAT and CDR2 FNYEAQ (reference sequence). This CDR3 is 15 amino acids long. The CDR3: CASSSNSGGAETQYF. CDR3 bases: TGTGCTAGCAGCTCGAATAGCGGGGGGGCGGAGACCCAGTACTTC.

This rearrangement joins TRBV10-3 to TRBJ2-2; TRBD1 matches 12 bases. CDR1 is ENHRY, CDR2 SYGVKD, per germline. The V gene end was trimmed by 8 bases and the J gene end by 4 bases; junction bases not matched to a gene: 17. This CDR3 has 19 amino acids. The CDR3 DNA reads TGTGCCATCCGGCCCGGGACAGGGGGCCTAAGGGGGGGCACCGGGGAGCTGTTTTTT. It encodes CAIRPGTGGLRGGTGELFF.

The V and J genes are TRBV5-8 and TRBJ2-5, with 8 bases fitting TRBD1. Germline assignment: CDR1 SGHTS and CDR2 YDEGEE. CDR3 length: 15 amino acids. J gave up 7 bases and V 0 bases, and 8 bases lay outside the gene matches. The CDR3 sequence: CASSLAETGVGTQYF. Written as DNA, the CDR3 is TGTGCCAGCAGCTTGGCCGAGACAGGGGTGGGGACCCAGTACTTC.

This clone was seen a single time. This sequence joins TRBV3-1 (or the pseudogene TRBV3-2) and TRBJ1-5, with TRBD1 matching over 8 bases. The germline V gene encodes CDR1 LGHDT and CDR2 YNNKEL (reference sequence). The CDR3 length is 15 residues. With V trimmed by 2 bases and J by 4 bases, 4 bases remained unmatched. The DNA of the CDR3 is TGTGCCAGCAGCCAAACCGGACAGGGTAATCAGCCCCAGCATTTT. This gives the protein CASSQTGQGNQPQHF.

To note about this clone: This sample includes further DNA sequences coding for the same CDR3. The V gene is TRBV5-1, the J gene TRBJ2-5, with D tentatively TRBD2 (5 bases). CDR1 and CDR2 (germline): SGHRS, YFSETQ. This CDR3 is built from 14 residues. Deletions cut 0 bases from V and 4 bases from J, with 10 bases between. The CDR3 protein is CASSLGGLGETQYF. CDR3 DNA: TGCGCCAGCAGCTTGGGCGGGTTAGGAGAGACCCAGTACTTC.

The genes are TRBV5-4 and TRBJ2-1; 8 bases are a match to TRBD1. Germline assignment: CDR1 SGHNT and CDR2 YYREEE (reference sequence). With V trimmed by 2 bases and J by 4 bases, 5 bases remained unmatched. The CDR3 consists of 15 residues. This chain's CDR3 is CASSLQGVPYNEQFF. CDR3 sequence (DNA): TGTGCCAGCAGCTTACAGGGGGTTCCTTACAATGAGCAGTTCTTC.

V gene TRBV2 combines with J gene TRBJ1-1; D gene ambiguous. Germline V lookup: CDR1 SNHLY, CDR2 FYNNEI. CDR3 length: 13 amino acids. V lost 1 base and J lost 5, with 8 bases in between. The chain's CDR3 is CASSEGFRTEAFF. The CDR3 nucleotides read TGTGCCAGCAGTGAAGGGTTCAGGACTGAAGCTTTCTTT.

This clone appeared a single time. The chain links TRBV15 to TRBJ2-1, with D perhaps matching TRBD2 (6 bases). Germline V CDR1 and CDR2: LNHNV, YYDKDF (reference sequence). Trimming cost V 1 base and J 3 bases, with 13 bases left between them. The CDR3 totals 16 residues. CDR3 amino acids: CATSRGPLGGYNEQFF. The DNA for the CDR3 is TGTGCCACCAGCAGAGGCCCCCTGGGGGGCTACAATGAGCAGTTCTTC.

This rearrangement joins TRBV27 to TRBJ1-5, with D perhaps matching TRBD1 (5 bases). The CDR3 totals 13 residues. Germline loops: CDR1 MNHEY, CDR2 SMNVEV (reference sequence). The germline V and J ends were trimmed by 3 bases and 6 bases, with 9 bases remaining between them. CDR3 in DNA: TGTGCCAGCAGTTTGGTAAGGGGTCAGCCCCAGCATTTT. Amino acid sequence: CASSLVRGQPQHF.

The rearrangement links TRBV4-1 to TRBJ2-2; TRBD1 is a possible D gene (6 bases). Germline CDR1 reads MGHRA; CDR2 reads YSYEKL. V was shortened by 3 bases and J by 1 base, with 12 bases between the two germline ends. This CDR3 has 16 amino acids. The CDR3 region has the DNA TGCGCCAGCAGCCACCCGAGGGGGAGGAACACCGGGGAGCTGTTTTTT. Its translation is CASSHPRGRNTGELFF.

The V call is TRBV2, the J call TRBJ2-5; no clear D gene. V was cut by 4 bases and J by 5 bases, with 11 bases left in between. The CDR3 runs 13 residues. Germline V gene lookup returns CDR1 SNHLY and CDR2 FYNNEI. The CDR3 loop is CASSAPPRETQYF. CDR3 nucleotide sequence: TGTGCCAGCAGTGCCCCTCCGAGGGAGACCCAGTACTTC.

This chain connects TRBV5-4 to TRBJ2-3; D gene ambiguous. The CDR3 is 15 amino acids. CDR1 is SGHNT and CDR2 is YYREEE in the germline V gene (reference sequence). V was cut by 4 bases and J by 2 bases, with 14 bases left in between. The CDR3 DNA reads TGTGCCAGCAGCCCCAGTAGACTCTCCACAGATACGCAGTATTTT. This translates into CASSPSRLSTDTQYF.